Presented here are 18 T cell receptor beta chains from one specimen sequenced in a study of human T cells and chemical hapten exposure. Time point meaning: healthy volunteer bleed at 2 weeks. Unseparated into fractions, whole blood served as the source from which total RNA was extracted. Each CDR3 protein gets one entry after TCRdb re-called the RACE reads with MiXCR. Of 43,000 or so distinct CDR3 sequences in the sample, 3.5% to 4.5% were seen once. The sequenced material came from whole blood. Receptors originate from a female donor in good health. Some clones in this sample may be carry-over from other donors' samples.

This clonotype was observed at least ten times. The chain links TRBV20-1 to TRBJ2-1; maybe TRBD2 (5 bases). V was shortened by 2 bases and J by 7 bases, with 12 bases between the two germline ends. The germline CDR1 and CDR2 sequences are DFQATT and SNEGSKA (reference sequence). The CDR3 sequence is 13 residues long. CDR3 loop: CSARPYPGNEQFF. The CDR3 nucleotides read TGCAGTGCTAGACCCTACCCGGGGAATGAGCAGTTCTTC.

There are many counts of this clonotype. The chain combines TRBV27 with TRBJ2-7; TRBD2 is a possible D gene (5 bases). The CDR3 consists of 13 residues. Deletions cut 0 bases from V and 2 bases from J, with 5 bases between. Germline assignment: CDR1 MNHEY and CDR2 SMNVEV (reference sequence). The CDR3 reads CASSLSGAYEQYF. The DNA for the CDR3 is TGTGCCAGCAGTTTATCCGGGGCCTACGAGCAGTACTTC.

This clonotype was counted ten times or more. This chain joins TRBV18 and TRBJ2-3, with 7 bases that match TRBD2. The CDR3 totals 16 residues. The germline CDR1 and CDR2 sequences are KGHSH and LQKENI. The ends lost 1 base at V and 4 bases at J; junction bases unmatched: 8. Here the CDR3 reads CASSPRIRGGADTQYF. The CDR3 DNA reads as TGTGCCAGCTCACCACGGATCCGCGGGGGTGCAGATACGCAGTATTTT.

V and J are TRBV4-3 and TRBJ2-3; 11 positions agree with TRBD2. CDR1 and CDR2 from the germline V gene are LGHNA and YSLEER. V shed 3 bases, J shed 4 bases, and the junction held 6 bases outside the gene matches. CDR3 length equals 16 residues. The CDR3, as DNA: TGCGCCAGCAGCCAGACTAGCGGGGAGTCCTCAGATACGCAGTATTTT. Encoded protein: CASSQTSGESSDTQYF.

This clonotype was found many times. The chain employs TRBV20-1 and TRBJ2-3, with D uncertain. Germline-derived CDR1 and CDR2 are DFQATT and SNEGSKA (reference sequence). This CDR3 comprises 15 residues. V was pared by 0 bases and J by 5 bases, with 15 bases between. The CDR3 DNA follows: TGCAGTGCTAGAGACCCGTTTGGGTCGGGAGATACGCAGTATTTT. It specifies CSARDPFGSGDTQYF.

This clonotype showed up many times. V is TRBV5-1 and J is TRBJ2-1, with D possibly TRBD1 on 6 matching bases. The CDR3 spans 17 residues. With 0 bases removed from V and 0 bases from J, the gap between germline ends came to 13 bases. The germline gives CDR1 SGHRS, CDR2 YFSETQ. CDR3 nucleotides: TGCGCCAGCAGCTTGGGCAGGGGCAGGAGCTCCTACAATGAGCAGTTCTTC. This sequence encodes CASSLGRGRSSYNEQFF.

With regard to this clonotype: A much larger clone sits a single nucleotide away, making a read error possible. CDR3 protein: CASSYRGAPGKTIYF. Here the CDR3 DNA reads TGTGCCAGCAGTTACCGGGGGGCCCCTGGAAAGACCATATATTTT. The chain combines TRBV6-5 with TRBJ1-3; TRBD1 might be the D (6 bases). The CDR3 runs 15 residues. Germline lookup yields CDR1 MNHEY and CDR2 SVGAGI.

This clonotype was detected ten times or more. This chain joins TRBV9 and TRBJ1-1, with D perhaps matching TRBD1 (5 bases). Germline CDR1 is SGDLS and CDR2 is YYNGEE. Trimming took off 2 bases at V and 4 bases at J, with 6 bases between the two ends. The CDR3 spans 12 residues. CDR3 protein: CASSVGGTEAFF. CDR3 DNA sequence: TGTGCCAGCAGCGTTGGGGGCACTGAAGCTTTCTTT.

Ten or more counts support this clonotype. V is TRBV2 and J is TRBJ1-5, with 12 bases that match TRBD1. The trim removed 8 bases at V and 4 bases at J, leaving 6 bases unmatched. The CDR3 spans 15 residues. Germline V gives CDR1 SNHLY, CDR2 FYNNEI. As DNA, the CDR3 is TGTGCCAGCCTCCGGGACAGGGGGCTGAATCAGCCCCAGCATTTT. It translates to CASLRDRGLNQPQHF.

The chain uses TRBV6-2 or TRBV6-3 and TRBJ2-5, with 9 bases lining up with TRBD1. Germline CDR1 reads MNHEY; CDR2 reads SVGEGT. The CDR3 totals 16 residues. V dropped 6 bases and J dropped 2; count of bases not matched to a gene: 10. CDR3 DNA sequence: TGTGCCAGCAGACCCGACAGGGGGAATGGACAAGAGACCCAGTACTTC. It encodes CASRPDRGNGQETQYF.

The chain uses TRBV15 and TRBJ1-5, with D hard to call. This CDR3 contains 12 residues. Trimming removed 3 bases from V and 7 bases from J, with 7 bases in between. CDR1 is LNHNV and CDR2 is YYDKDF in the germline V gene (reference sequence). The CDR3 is CATSRDTQPQHF. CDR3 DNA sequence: TGTGCCACCAGCAGGGATACCCAGCCCCAGCATTTT. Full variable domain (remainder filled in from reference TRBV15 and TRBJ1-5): DAMVIQNPRYQVTQFGKPVTLSCSQTLNHNVMYWYQQKSSQAPKLLFHYYDKDFNNEADTPDNFQSRRPNTSFCFLDIRSPGLGDTAMYLCATSRDTQPQHFGDGTRLSIL.

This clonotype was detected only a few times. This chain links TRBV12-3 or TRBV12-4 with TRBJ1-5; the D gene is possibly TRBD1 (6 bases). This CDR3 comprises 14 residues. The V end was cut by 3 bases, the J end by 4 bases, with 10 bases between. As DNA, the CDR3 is TGTGCCAGCAGTTTTGGCAGGGGAAATCAGCCCCAGCATTTT. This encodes CASSFGRGNQPQHF.

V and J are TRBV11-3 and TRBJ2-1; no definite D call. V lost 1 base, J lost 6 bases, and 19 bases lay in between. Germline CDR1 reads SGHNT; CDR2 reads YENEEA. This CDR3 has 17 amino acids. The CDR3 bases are TGTGCCAGCAGCTTAGCCTGGGGTGTGGCGCCCCGCAATGAGCAGTTCTTC. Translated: CASSLAWGVAPRNEQFF. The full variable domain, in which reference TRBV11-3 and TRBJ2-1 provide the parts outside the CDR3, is EAGVVQSPRYKIIEKKQPVAFWCNPISGHNTLYWYLQNLGQGPELLIRYENEEAVDDSQLPKDRFSAERLKGVDSTLKIQPAELGDSAVYLCASSLAWGVAPRNEQFFGPGTRLTVL.

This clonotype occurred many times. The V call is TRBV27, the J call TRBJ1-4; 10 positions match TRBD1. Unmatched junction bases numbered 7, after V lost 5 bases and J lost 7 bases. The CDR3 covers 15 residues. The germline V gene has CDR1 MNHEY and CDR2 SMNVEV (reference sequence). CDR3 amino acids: CASSPRDRGGEKLFF. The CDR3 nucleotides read TGTGCCAGCAGTCCACGGGACAGGGGCGGTGAAAAACTGTTTTTT. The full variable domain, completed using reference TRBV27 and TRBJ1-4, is EAQVTQNPRYLITVTGKKLTVTCSQNMNHEYMSWYRQDPGLGLRQIYYSMNVEVTDKGDVPEGYKVSRKEKRNFPLILESPSPNQTSLYFCASSPRDRGGEKLFFGSGTQLSVL.

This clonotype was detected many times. CDR3 in DNA: TGTGCCAGCAGCTATAAGGCAGACACTGAAGCTTTCTTT. As protein: CASSYKADTEAFF. The rearrangement links TRBV7-2 to TRBJ1-1; D ambiguous. CDR3 length: 13 amino acids. Germline CDR1 is SGHTA and CDR2 is FQGNSA. V was pared by 4 bases and J by 3 bases, with 9 bases between.

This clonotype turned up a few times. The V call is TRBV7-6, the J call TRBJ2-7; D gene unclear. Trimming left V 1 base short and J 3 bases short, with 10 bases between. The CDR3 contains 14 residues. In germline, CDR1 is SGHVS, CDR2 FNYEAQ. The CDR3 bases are TGTGCCAGCAGCTTAGAGGTGGACCGCTACGAGCAGTACTTC. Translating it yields CASSLEVDRYEQYF. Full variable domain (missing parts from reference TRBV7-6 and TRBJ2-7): GAGVSQSPRYKVTKRGQDVALRCDPISGHVSLYWYRQALGQGPEFLTYFNYEAQQDKSGLPNDRFSAERPEGSISTLTIQRTEQRDSAMYRCASSLEVDRYEQYFGPGTRLTVT.

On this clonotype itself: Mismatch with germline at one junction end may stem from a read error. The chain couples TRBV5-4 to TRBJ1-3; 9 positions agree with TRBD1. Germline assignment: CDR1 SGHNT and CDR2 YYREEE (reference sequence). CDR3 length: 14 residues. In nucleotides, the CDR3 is TGTGCCAGCAGCCTGGGACAGGGAGGAAACACCATATGTTTT. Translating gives CASSLGQGGNTICF.

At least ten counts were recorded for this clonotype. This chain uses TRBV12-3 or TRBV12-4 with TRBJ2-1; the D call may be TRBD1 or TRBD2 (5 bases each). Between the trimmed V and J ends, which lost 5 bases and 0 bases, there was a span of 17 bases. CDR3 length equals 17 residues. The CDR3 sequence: CASSPPRGSSSYNEQFF. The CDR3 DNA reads TGTGCCAGCAGTCCTCCCCGGGGCTCGAGCTCCTACAATGAGCAGTTCTTC.